The 10 T cell receptor beta chains given below trace back to one sample, sequenced in a study of human T cells and chemical hapten exposure. The time point was: patch test 2, 6 weeks after DPC sensitization. Treatment: therapeutic diphenylcyclopropenone sensitization with weekly scalp DPC. TCRdb processed the RACE reads anew with MiXCR; each CDR3 protein has one entry. This sample carries under 450,000 distinct CDR3 sequences, more than 5% of them seen once, and the ten largest clones take 4.5% to 6%. Material: whole blood, obtained in connection with sensitization to the hapten diphenylcyclopropenone (DPC). The receptors originated from a woman under 30 with alopecia areata. Some clones in this sample may be carry-over from other donors' samples.

This clonotype was recorded at least ten times. The chain joins TRBV10-3 to TRBJ2-7; 7 bases align to TRBD2. Germline V gene lookup returns CDR1 ENHRY and CDR2 SYGVKD. V gave up 11 bases and J gave up 5 bases; unmatched junction bases: 9. The CDR3 is 12 residues long. CDR3 nucleotides: TGTGCCTCGAGGGGAGGGCCGGACGAGCAGTACTTC. This encodes CASRGGPDEQYF.

This clonotype was recorded many times. The V gene is TRBV6-5, the J gene TRBJ1-1, with 8 bases that match TRBD1. This CDR3 region has 14 residues. V lost 6 bases, J lost 10 bases, and 13 bases stayed unmatched. Germline values: CDR1 MNHEY, CDR2 SVGAGI. DNA of the CDR3: TGTGCCAGCAGCCACAGGAGCCAGGGGGCCGGAGCTTTCTTT. Encoded protein: CASSHRSQGAGAFF.

This clonotype was seen many times. V usage is TRBV7-8 and J usage is TRBJ2-2; TRBD2 aligns across 7 bases. The trim removed 5 bases at V and 1 base at J, leaving 13 bases unmatched. Germline V lookup: CDR1 SGHVS, CDR2 FQNEAQ. This CDR3 has 18 amino acids. CDR3 nucleotide sequence: TGTGCCAGCAGCCCACTATTAGGCGGGAGAAGGAACACCGGGGAGCTGTTTTTT. Amino acids: CASSPLLGGRRNTGELFF.

Ten or more counts support this clonotype. This chain uses TRBV4-3 with TRBJ2-6, with D unclear. Germline V lookup: CDR1 LGHNA, CDR2 YSLEER. Trimming shortened V by 1 base and J by 2 bases, and 6 bases separated the two germline ends. The CDR3 contains 15 residues. Here the CDR3 DNA reads TGCGCCAGCAGCCAAGCTACAGCTGGGGCCAACGTCCTGACTTTC. Its translation: CASSQATAGANVLTF.

The V and J genes are TRBV20-1 and TRBJ2-5; 9 bases are shared with TRBD2. Germline CDR1 reads DFQATT; CDR2 reads SNEGSKA (reference sequence). The CDR3 length is 15 residues. V was clipped by 3 bases and J by 2 bases; unmatched bases: 7. Written as DNA, the CDR3 is TGCAGTGCTAGTTCACTAGCGGGTATACAAGAGACCCAGTACTTC. Protein sequence: CSASSLAGIQETQYF.

This clonotype was seen many times. The chain carries TRBV20-1 and TRBJ1-4; tentative D call: TRBD1 (5 bases). CDR3 length: 15 amino acids. V shed 0 bases and J shed 6 bases, with 14 bases lying between them. Per the germline V gene, CDR1 is DFQATT and CDR2 is SNEGSKA (reference sequence). CDR3 protein: CSARDRGAGHEKLFF. The CDR3 DNA follows: TGCAGTGCTAGAGATAGAGGAGCAGGGCATGAAAAACTGTTTTTT.

The V call is TRBV20-1, the J call TRBJ2-3, with a tentative D call TRBD2 (5 bases). This CDR3 region has 14 residues. CDR1 is DFQATT, CDR2 SNEGSKA, per germline (reference sequence). V shed 1 base and J shed 1 base, with 9 bases lying between them. This CDR3 is CSARVIGGTDTQYF. The CDR3 DNA follows: TGCAGTGCTAGAGTTATCGGGGGCACAGATACGCAGTATTTT.

This chain connects TRBV4-3 to TRBJ1-4; D possibly corresponds to TRBD1 (5 bases). Trimming shortened V by 0 bases and J by 8 bases, and 19 bases separated the two germline ends. Germline CDR1 and CDR2: LGHNA and YSLEER. The CDR3 spans 17 residues. The CDR3 DNA is TGCGCCAGCAGCCAAGATCGTGACAGTCCCCCTGGGGAAAAACTGTTTTTT. It is translated as CASSQDRDSPPGEKLFF.

This clonotype was observed a handful of times. CDR3 DNA sequence: TGTGCCACCGGCGCTAGGCTCTACAATGAGCAGTTCTTC. Encoded protein: CATGARLYNEQFF. The V gene is TRBV19, the J gene TRBJ2-1; no clear D. V was shortened by 10 bases and J by 3 bases, with 13 bases between the two germline ends. Germline CDR1 LNHDA, CDR2 SQIVND (reference sequence). The CDR3 runs 13 residues. The variable domain in full, completed from reference TRBV19 and TRBJ2-1, reads DGGITQSPKYLFRKEGQNVTLSCEQNLNHDAMYWYRQDPGQGLRLIYYSQIVNDFQKGDIAEGYSVSREKKESFPLTVTSAQKNPTAFYLCATGARLYNEQFFGPGTRLTVL.

This clonotype has a count of ten or more. V is TRBV7-2 and J is TRBJ1-2; the match to TRBD1 covers 7 bases. J was trimmed by 2 bases and V by 3 bases; bases with no gene match: 21. The germline gives CDR1 SGHTA, CDR2 FQGNSA. The CDR3 sequence is 20 residues long. The CDR3 DNA reads TGTGCCAGCAGCTTTAAGAGAGTGAAGAGGTTAGGACAGGCCAACTATGGCTACACCTTC. Amino acids: CASSFKRVKRLGQANYGYTF. Full variable domain (outside the CDR3, taken from reference TRBV7-2 and TRBJ1-2): GAGVSQSPSNKVTEKGKDVELRCDPISGHTALYWYRQSLGQGLEFLIYFQGNSAPDKSGLPSDRFSAERTGGSVSTLTIQRTQQEDSAVYLCASSFKRVKRLGQANYGYTFGSGTRLTVV.